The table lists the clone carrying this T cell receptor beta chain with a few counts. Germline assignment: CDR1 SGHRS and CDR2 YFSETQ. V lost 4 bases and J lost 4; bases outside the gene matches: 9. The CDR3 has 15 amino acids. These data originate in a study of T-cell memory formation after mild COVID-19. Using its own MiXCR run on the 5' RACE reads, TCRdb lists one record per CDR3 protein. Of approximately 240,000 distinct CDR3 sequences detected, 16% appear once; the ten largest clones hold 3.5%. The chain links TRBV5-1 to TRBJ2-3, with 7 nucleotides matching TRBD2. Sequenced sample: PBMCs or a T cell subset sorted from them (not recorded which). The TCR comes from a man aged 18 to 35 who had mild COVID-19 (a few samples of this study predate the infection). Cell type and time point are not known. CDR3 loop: CASSRSGARADTQYF. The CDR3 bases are TGCGCCAGCAGCCGAAGCGGGGCAAGGGCAGATACGCAGTATTTT.